This T cell receptor beta chain was sequenced in a study of T-cell memory formation after mild COVID-19. With regard to this clonotype: Its matching antigen is unknown.

Study-level points and caveats: Certain responding clones were present in pre-infection memory, suggesting participation of cross-reactive memory. CD4+ bias marked clones expanding day 15 to 37, unlike balanced contracting clones.

Germline loops: CDR1 SGHTA, CDR2 FQGNSA. The CDR3 covers 15 residues. V was pared by 6 bases and J by 0 bases, with 5 bases of the junction left unmatched. TCRdb passed the 5' RACE reads through MiXCR, listing each CDR3 protein once. The profile shows around 300,000 distinct CDR3 sequences, roughly 15% of them singletons. Sequencing input: PBMCs or a T cell subset sorted from them (not recorded which). V gene TRBV7-2 combines with J gene TRBJ2-1; 7 nucleotides agree with TRBD1. The receptor's source is a man in his late teens or twenties who had mild COVID-19 (a few samples of this study predate the infection). Cell type and time point are not known. CDR3 sequence: CASRGTASSYNEQFF. The CDR3 coding sequence is TGTGCCAGCAGGGGGACAGCAAGCTCCTACAATGAGCAGTTCTTC.